Listed below are T cell receptor beta chains from one sample, sequenced in a study of blood T cells in healthy people across ages. A single record per CDR3 protein comes from TCRdb applying MiXCR to the 5' RACE reads. The data hold 800,000 or so distinct CDR3 sequences, with about 46% observed a single time. Sample: blood. The receptor set was obtained from an elderly man in good health. Both conserved end residues are part of each CDR3. The order of the fields is clone size, D gene, V gene, J gene, CDR3 DNA, CDR3 protein. The D gene is left open where the match is weak. Part of the rows lack a size; the others show once, few, many or a class for expanded clones.

>-|-|TRBV20-1|TRBJ2-7
TGCAGTGCTCCGCTGGGGGGGCGATCCGGGGAGCAGTACTTC
CSAPLGGRSGEQYF
>-|TRBD2|TRBV29-1|TRBJ2-1
TGCAGCGCTAATAGCGGGAGATTCACCTACAATGAGCAGTTCTTC
CSANSGRFTYNEQFF
>-|-|TRBV7-9|TRBJ2-7
TGTGCCAGCAGCCCTCGAGCCACGGAAAGCTCCTACGAGCAGTACTTC
CASSPRATESSYEQYF
>-|-|TRBV6-5|TRBJ2-1
TGTGCCAGCAGTCCCTCCCGGTCTCGTATTGAGCAGTTCTTC
CASSPSRSRIEQFF
>-|-|TRBV7-9|TRBJ1-2
TGTGCCAGCAGCTTAGAGGCAGGGAGCATCAGCTACACCTTC
CASSLEAGSISYTF
>-|TRBD1|TRBV5-1|TRBJ1-4
TGCGCCAGCAGCAACCCGGACAGGAATAATGAAAAACTGTTTTTT
CASSNPDRNNEKLFF
>-|-|TRBV6-2/TRBV6-3|TRBJ2-5
TGTGCCAGCAGTTCGCGCGCGAGACTAGAAGCTAATGAGCAGTACTTC
CASSSRARLEANEQYF
>-|TRBD1|TRBV5-1|TRBJ2-2
TGCGCCAGCAGCTTGAGGGGGCGCGCCGGGGAGCTGTTTTTT
CASSLRGRAGELFF
>-|TRBD1|TRBV28|TRBJ2-4
TGTGCCAGCGGAACAGGGGGCCAAGCCAAAAACATTCAGTACTTC
CASGTGGQAKNIQYF
>-|-|TRBV25-1|TRBJ2-7
TGTGCCAGCTGCCCCAGGGGTTTGTCCGAGCAGTACTTC
CASCPRGLSEQYF
>once|-|TRBV6-5|TRBJ2-3
TGTGCCAGCAGTCTCCGGGACATCACGGATACGCAGTATTTT
CASSLRDITDTQYF
>-|-|TRBV20-1|TRBJ2-4
TGCAGTGCTAGAGCTCAGGGTTCCCCGAGCTCCTACGGGCAGTACTTC
CSARAQGSPSSYGQYF
>-|-|TRBV7-2|TRBJ1-1
TGTGCCAGCAGCCTCTATACAGGGAACACTGAAGCTTTCTTT
CASSLYTGNTEAFF
>-|TRBD1|TRBV20-1|TRBJ2-7
TGCAGTGCTAGATCTCGACAGGGTTACGAGCAGTACTTC
CSARSRQGYEQYF
>many|-|TRBV20-1|TRBJ2-1
TGCAGTGCTTGGGCCACTGAGATCTCCTACAATGAGCAGTTCTTC
CSAWATEISYNEQFF
>-|TRBD2|TRBV7-6|TRBJ2-1
TGTGCCAGCAGCGGGGGGGAGGGCCATGGCAATGAGCAGTTCTTC
CASSGGEGHGNEQFF
>-|TRBD2|TRBV11-2|TRBJ2-5
TGTGCCAGCAGCTTAGGGAGGCCCACTAGCGGGGAGACCCAGTACTTC
CASSLGRPTSGETQYF
>-|-|TRBV3-1|TRBJ2-7
TGTGCCAGCAGCCAAGTTGAGGACGAGCAGTACTTC
CASSQVEDEQYF
>-|-|TRBV20-1|TRBJ2-5
TGCAGTGCTACGGGACGTGGTCGGGAGACCCAGTACTTC
CSATGRGRETQYF
>-|TRBD2|TRBV12-3/TRBV12-4|TRBJ2-3
TGTGCCAGCAGTATCGATCCGGGGGGAGATACGCAGTATTTT
CASSIDPGGDTQYF
>once|-|TRBV4-2|TRBJ2-6
TGTGCCAGCAGCCAGGAATTACAGGGAACTGGCGCCGGGGCCAACGTCCTGACTTTC
CASSQELQGTGAGANVLTF
>-|-|TRBV24-1|TRBJ2-5
TGTGCCACCAGTGATTCGACAGACCTGTGGGAGACCCAGTACTTC
CATSDSTDLWETQYF
>-|-|TRBV6-1|TRBJ2-1
TGTGCCAGCGGCGAATGGGGGGAGTTAGGCAATGAGCAGTTCTTC
CASGEWGELGNEQFF
>few|TRBD2|TRBV12-3/TRBV12-4|TRBJ2-5
TGTGCCAGCAGTCCGGCGGGACTAGCGGGCCCCAGTGGAGAGACCCAGTACTTC
CASSPAGLAGPSGETQYF
>few|-|TRBV10-3|TRBJ2-7
TGTGCCATCAGCTCCGGGACAACCCGAGAGCAGTACTTC
CAISSGTTREQYF